These 24 T cell receptor beta chains share one sample of origin, sequenced in a study of technical replicates of blood from a handful of donors (dated by TCRdb to the late 2010s). The library was prepared using the immunoSEQ multiplex PCR assay. Not all clones reach the TCRdb copy of this immuneACCESS table, which keeps in-frame sequences only. Checked studies attribute under half of the gap to unresolved V genes and leave the rest unexplained. This sample gives some 70,000 clones in total; 95% to 97% of them show up just once. Approximately 0.26% of the sample is taken by the ten largest. Sequencing was carried out using T cells isolated from PBMCs. These receptors were collected from a human donor in good health.

The rearrangement links TRBV30 to TRBJ2-7, with unresolved D. V lost 4 bases, J lost 3 bases, and 4 bases lay in between. Germline CDR1 reads GTSNPN; CDR2 reads SVGIG (reference sequence). The CDR3 totals 10 residues. The DNA for the CDR3 is TGTGCCTGGAAACTCTACGAGCAGTACTTC. This sequence encodes CAWKLYEQYF. The complete variable domain, with remaining parts taken from reference TRBV30 and TRBJ2-7, reads SQTIHQWPATLVQPVGSPLSLECTVEGTSNPNLYWYRQAAGRGLQLLFYSVGIGQISSEVPQNLSASRPQDRQFILSSKKLLLSDSGFYLCAWKLYEQYFGPGTRLTVT.

In DNA, the CDR3 is TGTGCCAGCAGTAGGGGGGGCGTATACAATGAGCAGTTCTTC. It codes for CASSRGGVYNEQFF. This sequence joins TRBV7-3 and TRBJ2-1, with D possibly TRBD2 on 7 matching bases. The length of the CDR3 is 14 residues. Deletions cut 6 bases from V and 4 bases from J, with 13 bases between. Germline values: CDR1 SGHTA, CDR2 FQGTGA. The variable domain in full, completed from reference TRBV7-3 and TRBJ2-1, reads GAGVSQTPSNKVTEKGKYVELRCDPISGHTALYWYRQSLGQGPEFLIYFQGTGAADDSGLPNDRFFAVRPEGSVSTLKIQRTERGDSAVYLCASSRGGVYNEQFFGPGTRLTVL.

The chain uses TRBV5-4 and TRBJ2-7, with D uncertain. V was cut by 2 bases and J by 7 bases, with 7 bases left in between. Germline V gives CDR1 SGHNT, CDR2 YYREEE (reference sequence). The CDR3 spans 11 residues. CDR3: CASSLTGEQYF. CDR3 in DNA: TGTGCCAGCAGCTTAACGGGTGAGCAGTACTTC.

The chain is built from TRBV6-5 and TRBJ1-4; D remains ambiguous. CDR1 is MNHEY, CDR2 SVGAGI, per germline. This CDR3 contains 15 residues. V shed 2 bases and J shed 0 bases, with 7 bases lying between them. The CDR3 protein is CASSYLFATNEKLFF. CDR3 coding DNA: TGTGCCAGCAGTTACCTCTTTGCAACTAATGAAAAACTGTTTTTT.

This clone showed up just once. The J gene is TRBJ1-1, the V gene TRBV28, with D hard to call. V lost 8 bases, J lost 1 base, and 14 bases lay in between. There are 14 residues in the CDR3. Looked up from germline, CDR1 is MDHEN and CDR2 is SYDVKM. DNA for the CDR3: TGTGCCAGCCGACGCCCGACATCGAACACTGAAGCTTTCTTT. Protein product: CASRRPTSNTEAFF.

DNA of the CDR3: TGCAGCGTTGGGGGGATTGGGACAGGATTAGGCTACACCTTC. Translated: CSVGGIGTGLGYTF. The chain couples TRBV29-1 to TRBJ1-2, with 8 bases lining up with TRBD1. The CDR3 totals 14 residues. Trimming at V came to 4 bases and at J to 8 bases, leaving 12 bases not matched to a gene. Germline-derived CDR1 and CDR2 are SQVTM and ANQGSEA.

The chain recombines TRBV2 with TRBJ1-2, with D perhaps TRBD1 (6 bases). The CDR3 runs 13 residues. CDR1 SNHLY and CDR2 FYNNEI come from the germline V gene. The germline V and J ends were trimmed by 3 bases and 5 bases, with 10 bases remaining between them. This chain's CDR3 is CASSEDRSYGYTF. The CDR3 bases are TGTGCCAGCAGTGAGGACAGATCTTATGGCTACACCTTC.

The chain uses TRBV5-1 and TRBJ2-2; 11 bases align to TRBD1. The ends lost 5 bases at V and 4 bases at J; junction bases unmatched: 7. The germline V gene has CDR1 SGHRS and CDR2 YFSETQ. CDR3 length: 16 amino acids. CDR3 protein: CASRGTGGSITGELFF. As DNA, the CDR3 is TGCGCCAGCAGGGGGACAGGGGGTTCAATCACCGGGGAGCTGTTTTTT.

This clone was seen once. The chain couples TRBV13 to TRBJ2-1, with D possibly matching TRBD2 (6 bases). Trimming pared 7 bases from V and 4 bases from J, leaving 17 bases between. There are 15 residues in the CDR3. Germline V gene lookup returns CDR1 PRHDT and CDR2 FYEKMQ (reference sequence). The CDR3 protein is CASTFRGSGYNEQFF. The CDR3 nucleotides are TGTGCCAGCACCTTTCGCGGTAGCGGATACAATGAGCAGTTCTTC.

The chain links TRBV6-6 to TRBJ1-1; possible D gene TRBD1, 5 bases. The CDR3 contains 14 residues. V was cut by 7 bases and J by 0 bases, with 12 bases left in between. Germline values: CDR1 MNHNY, CDR2 SVGAGI (reference sequence). CDR3 DNA: TGTGCCAGCATTACGACAGATATGAACACTGAAGCTTTCTTT. It yields the protein CASITTDMNTEAFF.

CDR3 loop: CASSFHYREIPYQETQYF. Here the CDR3 DNA reads TGTGCCAGCAGTTTCCATTACAGGGAAATTCCTTACCAAGAGACCCAGTACTTC. This chain connects TRBV28 to TRBJ2-5, with D tentatively TRBD1 (6 bases). Germline V gene sequence: CDR1 MDHEN, CDR2 SYDVKM. CDR3 size: 18 residues. V dropped 3 bases and J dropped 0 bases, with 20 bases sitting between them.

The chain couples TRBV7-6 to TRBJ2-1; TRBD2 is a possible D gene (6 bases). The germline V gene has CDR1 SGHVS and CDR2 FNYEAQ. The CDR3 sequence is 15 residues long. Trimming removed 3 bases at V and 3 bases at J, with 12 bases between. The CDR3, as DNA: TGTGCCAGCAGCTTGGGCGGGACCGGCTACAATGAGCAGTTCTTC. Protein product: CASSLGGTGYNEQFF.

The genes are TRBV4-3 and TRBJ1-5; weak D call: TRBD1 (5 bases). Trimming stripped 1 base from V and 1 base from J, with 14 bases between. Germline V gene data show CDR1 as LGHNA and CDR2 as YSLEER. CDR3 length: 17 amino acids. DNA for the CDR3: TGCGCCAGCAGCCAAGCCGCGGGGGATCCGAGCAATCAGCCCCAGCATTTT. It yields the protein CASSQAAGDPSNQPQHF.

The chain employs TRBV7-6 and TRBJ2-7; D is possibly TRBD2 (5 bases). With 5 bases removed from V and 0 bases from J, the gap between germline ends came to 11 bases. Germline CDR1 SGHVS, CDR2 FNYEAQ. The length of the CDR3 is 14 residues. The CDR3 DNA follows: TGTGCCAGCAGCCATTCCGGGGACTCCTACGAGCAGTACTTC. Its translation is CASSHSGDSYEQYF.

The J gene is TRBJ2-3, the V gene TRBV7-2, with TRBD1 matching over 8 bases. After removal of 3 bases from V and 1 base from J, the junction contained 0 bases not matched to a gene. The CDR3 spans 14 residues. CDR1 and CDR2 from the germline V gene are SGHTA and FQGNSA. CDR3 sequence (DNA): TGTGCCAGCAGCTTGGACAGGGGCACAGATACGCAGTATTTT. Translating gives CASSLDRGTDTQYF.

The V gene is TRBV2, the J gene TRBJ2-3, with 15 positions matching TRBD2. Trimming took 6 bases from V and 4 from J; bases not matched to a gene: 5. The CDR3 is 16 residues long. Germline values: CDR1 SNHLY, CDR2 FYNNEI. The CDR3 DNA reads as TGTGCCAGCAGCGGACTAGCGGGAGGGGAGGCAGATACGCAGTATTTT. This codes for CASSGLAGGEADTQYF.

V and J are TRBV11-2 and TRBJ2-3; TRBD2 matches 8 bases. This CDR3 is 16 amino acids long. Germline loops: CDR1 SGHAT, CDR2 FQNNGV. J gave up 4 bases and V 2 bases, and 8 bases lay outside the gene matches. The CDR3 region has the DNA TGTGCCAGCAGCTTAACCACTAGCGGATCTGCAGATACGCAGTATTTT. Translation gives CASSLTTSGSADTQYF.

The chain carries TRBV9 and TRBJ2-1; the match to TRBD2 covers 13 bases. The germline V gene has CDR1 SGDLS and CDR2 YYNGEE. This CDR3 has 16 residues. The J segment lost 2 bases and the V segment lost 4 bases, leaving 3 bases of the junction unmatched. CDR3 loop: CASSLGLAGTYNEQFF. As DNA, the CDR3 is TGTGCCAGCAGCTTGGGACTAGCGGGAACCTACAATGAGCAGTTCTTC.

This rearrangement joins TRBV15 to TRBJ2-1; a possible D gene is TRBD2 (5 bases). V was trimmed by 1 base and J by 4 bases, leaving 14 bases between them. CDR1 LNHNV and CDR2 YYDKDF come from the germline V gene (reference sequence). The CDR3 extends over 16 amino acids. The CDR3 here is CATSRGSSGPYNEQFF. The DNA of the CDR3 is TGTGCCACCAGCAGAGGTTCCAGCGGACCATACAATGAGCAGTTCTTC.

The chain joins TRBV7-2 to TRBJ2-2; D is uncertain. Per germline, CDR1 SGHTA and CDR2 FQGNSA. With 2 bases removed from V and 5 bases from J, the gap between germline ends came to 18 bases. This CDR3 has 17 residues. Here the CDR3 reads CASSLNPAGPSTGELFF. The CDR3 nucleotides read TGTGCCAGCAGCTTAAATCCCGCTGGCCCCTCGACCGGGGAGCTGTTTTTT.

The chain employs TRBV27 and TRBJ1-1; unclear D gene. Trimming removed 5 bases at V and 1 base at J, with 8 bases between. CDR3 length equals 13 residues. Germline V lookup: CDR1 MNHEY, CDR2 SMNVEV (reference sequence). CDR3 sequence (DNA): TGTGCCAGCAGTCAATCCCCGAACACTGAAGCTTTCTTT. Translation gives CASSQSPNTEAFF.

This chain uses TRBV4-2 with TRBJ1-3, with D possibly being TRBD1 (6 bases). Trimming removed 5 bases at V and 7 bases at J, with 12 bases between. CDR3 length: 13 residues. From germline, CDR1 is LGHNA and CDR2 YNFKEQ. CDR3 region: CASSIYRVNTIYF. The CDR3 DNA reads TGTGCCAGCAGCATATACAGGGTCAACACCATATATTTT.

This chain joins TRBV5-4 and TRBJ1-1, with 10 bases identical to TRBD1. Trimming removed 2 bases from V and 3 bases from J; junction bases left unmatched: 4. The CDR3 is made up of 15 amino acids. CDR1 SGHNT and CDR2 YYREEE come from the germline V gene (reference sequence). Written as DNA, the CDR3 is TGTGCCAGCAGCTTAGACAGGGGGCTCCACACTGAAGCTTTCTTT. This sequence encodes CASSLDRGLHTEAFF.

This chain joins TRBV15 and TRBJ2-5, with D perhaps TRBD2 (6 bases). The CDR3 has 15 residues. Deletions cut 6 bases from V and 1 base from J, with 15 bases between. Per germline, CDR1 LNHNV and CDR2 YYDKDF (reference sequence). The CDR3 DNA sequence: TGTGCCACCAGGCGAGAAGCGGGCCCCCAAGAGACCCAGTACTTC. Residues: CATRREAGPQETQYF.